Listed below are T cell receptor beta chains from one sample, sequenced in a study of cytomegalovirus exposure and HLA in healthy donors. Method: immunoSEQ multiplex PCR; TCRdb's copy keeps in-frame clones and lacks some. The sample contains over 100,000 clones, around four fifths of which appear only once. The material sequenced was PBMCs. Receptors originate from a woman between 50 and 59 years old in good health and CMV-seropositive. The CDR3 runs from the conserved cysteine through the conserved F or W. A D gene is named only where the DNA matches it firmly. Part of the rows lack a size; the others show once, few, many or a class for expanded clones.

few | TRBV11-1 | - | CASSLDPGSSFEQYF
- | TRBV7-2 | - | CASSSSGKKAFF
few | TRBV10-3 | TRBD1 | CAISEGTDGYTF
- | TRBV7-6 | - | CASSLGGGRSYEQYF
- | TRBV5-1 | TRBD1 | CASSLQSTGPYEQYF
- | TRBV4-1 | TRBD1 | CASSLSPGGFEQYF
- | TRBV7-9 | - | CASSLVAPPDEQFF
- | TRBV5-1 | TRBD2 | CASSLSGATDTQYF
- | TRBV7-2 | - | CASSLAGVGNQPQHF
few | TRBV25-1 | TRBD2 | CASSDPGTSGSSTGELFF
- | TRBV7-2 | TRBD1 | CASSPTTGSLFSNQPQHF
- | TRBV5-1 | - | CASSSYVAVQDTQYF
- | TRBV6-1 | - | CASSEDIGFGTQYF
- | TRBV5-1 | - | CASSTGKTHDEQYF
- | TRBV19 | - | CASSSGQGLRELFF
- | TRBV27 | TRBD2 | CASSTIGGRAETGELFF
- | TRBV5-6 | TRBD1 | CASSQGGGEAFF
few | TRBV4-1 | TRBD2 | CASSQDFSGGTRELFF
- | TRBV27 | TRBD1 | CASSSGQGKQYF
- | TRBV5-4 | TRBD2 | CASSLVLAGDREQFF
- | TRBV6-1 | - | CASRDSQNALETQYF
- | TRBV5-6 | TRBD2 | CASSSSGTSFGEQFF
- | TRBV18 | - | CASSPMRETNYGYTF
once | TRBV29-1 | - | CSVGGSLGAYNEQFF
once | TRBV5-4 | TRBD1 | CASSSPTGGYGYTF
- | TRBV7-9 | TRBD1 | CASSLAGQIYGYTF
- | TRBV15 | - | CATSVNRGYEQYF
- | TRBV9 | TRBD2 | CASSARGLAGGGETQYF
- | TRBV19 | TRBD2 | CASSVSSLAPGGAGELFF
- | TRBV5-1 | TRBD2 | CASSFSSGGVSSYEQYF
few | TRBV5-1 | - | CASSFRETYNSPLHF
once | TRBV6-6 | - | CASSYDGAEQYF
few | TRBV4-1 | - | CASSRTGEGVNTEAFF
- | TRBV29-1 | TRBD1 | CSVFLDRGNHEQYF
once | TRBV13 | - | CASSLYRNSYEQYF
- | TRBV5-6 | TRBD1 | CASSFDDRGLAFF
once | TRBV29-1 | TRBD1 | CSVEEWRDRGQDGYTF
- | TRBV19 | - | CASAETGRDEQFF
once | TRBV5-1 | - | CASSYDSARETQYF
- | TRBV11-2 | TRBD2 | CASSSRGTNNEQFF
- | TRBV6-5 | TRBD1 | CASSGQGAHEQYF
- | TRBV14 | TRBD2 | CASSLSFGLAEDYEQYF
- | TRBV6-5 | TRBD2 | CASSSTSGRSGELFF
- | TRBV4-2 | TRBD1 | CASSQRDRVSTGELFF
- | TRBV18 | TRBD2 | CASSPGGSRYEQYF
- | TRBV7-9 | - | CASSTAGSYNEQFF
- | TRBV19 | TRBD1 | CASSIGGTGYNGYTF
- | TRBV6-5 | - | CASSYSGGRETQYF